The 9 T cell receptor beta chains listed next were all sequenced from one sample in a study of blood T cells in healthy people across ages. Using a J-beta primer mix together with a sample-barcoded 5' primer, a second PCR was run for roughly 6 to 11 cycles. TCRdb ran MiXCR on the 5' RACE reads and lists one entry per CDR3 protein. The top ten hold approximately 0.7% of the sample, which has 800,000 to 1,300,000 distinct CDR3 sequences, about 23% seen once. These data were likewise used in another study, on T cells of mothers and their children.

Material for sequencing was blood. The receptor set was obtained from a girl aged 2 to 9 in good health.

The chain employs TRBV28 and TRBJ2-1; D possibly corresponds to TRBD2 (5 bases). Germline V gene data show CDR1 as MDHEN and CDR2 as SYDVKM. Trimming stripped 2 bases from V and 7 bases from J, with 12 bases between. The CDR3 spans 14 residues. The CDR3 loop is CASSLPGGSNEQFF. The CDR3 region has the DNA TGTGCCAGCAGTTTACCGGGCGGGTCGAATGAGCAGTTCTTC.

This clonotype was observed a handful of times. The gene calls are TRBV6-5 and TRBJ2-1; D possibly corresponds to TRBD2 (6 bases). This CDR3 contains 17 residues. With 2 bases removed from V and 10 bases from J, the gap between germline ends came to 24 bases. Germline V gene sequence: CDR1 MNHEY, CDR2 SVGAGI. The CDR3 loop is CASSYISAGGPSGEQFF. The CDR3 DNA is TGTGCCAGCAGTTACATTTCAGCAGGAGGGCCCTCAGGAGAGCAGTTCTTC.

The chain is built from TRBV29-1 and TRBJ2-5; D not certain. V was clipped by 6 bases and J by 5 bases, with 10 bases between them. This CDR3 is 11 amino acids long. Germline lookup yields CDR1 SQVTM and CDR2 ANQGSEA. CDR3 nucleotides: TGCAGCGTGACCGAAAAGGAGACCCAGTACTTC. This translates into CSVTEKETQYF.

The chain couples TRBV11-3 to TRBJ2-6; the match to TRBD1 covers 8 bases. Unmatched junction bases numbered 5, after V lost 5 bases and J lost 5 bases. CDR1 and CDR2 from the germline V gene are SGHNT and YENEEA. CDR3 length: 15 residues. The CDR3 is CASSPGQDWANVLTF. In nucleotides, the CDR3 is TGTGCCAGCAGCCCGGGACAGGACTGGGCCAACGTCCTGACTTTC.

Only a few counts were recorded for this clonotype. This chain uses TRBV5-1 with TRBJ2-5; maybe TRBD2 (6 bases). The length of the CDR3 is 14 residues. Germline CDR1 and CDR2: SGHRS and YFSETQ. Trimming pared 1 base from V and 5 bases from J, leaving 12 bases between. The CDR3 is CASSLTGGKETQYF. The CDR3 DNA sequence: TGCGCCAGCAGCTTGACCGGGGGAAAGGAGACCCAGTACTTC.

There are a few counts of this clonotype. The CDR3 region has the DNA TGTGCCAGCAGCGGTCGGCGGGAGGGAGGAACAGATACGCAGTATTTT. It encodes CASSGRREGGTDTQYF. The gene calls are TRBV7-9 and TRBJ2-3; 9 bases fit TRBD2. The CDR3 length is 16 residues. Germline assignment: CDR1 SEHNR and CDR2 FQNEAQ (reference sequence). J gave up 3 bases and V 5 bases, and 9 bases lay outside the gene matches.

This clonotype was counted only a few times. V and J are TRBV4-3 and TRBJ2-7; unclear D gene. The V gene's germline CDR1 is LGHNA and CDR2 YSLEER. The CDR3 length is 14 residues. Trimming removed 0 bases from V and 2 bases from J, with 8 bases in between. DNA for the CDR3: TGCGCCAGCAGCCAAGACAAACCGGCCTACGAGCAGTACTTC. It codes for CASSQDKPAYEQYF.

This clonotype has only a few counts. CDR3 region: CSVERPLAKNIQYF. The CDR3 coding sequence is TGCAGTGTTGAGCGGCCACTAGCCAAAAACATTCAGTACTTC. The J gene is TRBJ2-4, the V gene TRBV20-1; possibly TRBD2 for D (5 bases). The length of the CDR3 is 14 residues. Germline values: CDR1 DFQATT, CDR2 SNEGSKA (reference sequence). Trimming removed 7 bases at V and 0 bases at J, with 13 bases between.

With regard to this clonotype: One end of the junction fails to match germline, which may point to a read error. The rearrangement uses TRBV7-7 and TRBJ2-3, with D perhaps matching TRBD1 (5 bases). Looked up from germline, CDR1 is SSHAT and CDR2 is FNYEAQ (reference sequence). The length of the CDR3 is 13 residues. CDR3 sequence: CASSSTVLDTQYF. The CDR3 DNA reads TGTGCTAGCAGCTCGACAGTCCTCGATACGCAGTATTTT.